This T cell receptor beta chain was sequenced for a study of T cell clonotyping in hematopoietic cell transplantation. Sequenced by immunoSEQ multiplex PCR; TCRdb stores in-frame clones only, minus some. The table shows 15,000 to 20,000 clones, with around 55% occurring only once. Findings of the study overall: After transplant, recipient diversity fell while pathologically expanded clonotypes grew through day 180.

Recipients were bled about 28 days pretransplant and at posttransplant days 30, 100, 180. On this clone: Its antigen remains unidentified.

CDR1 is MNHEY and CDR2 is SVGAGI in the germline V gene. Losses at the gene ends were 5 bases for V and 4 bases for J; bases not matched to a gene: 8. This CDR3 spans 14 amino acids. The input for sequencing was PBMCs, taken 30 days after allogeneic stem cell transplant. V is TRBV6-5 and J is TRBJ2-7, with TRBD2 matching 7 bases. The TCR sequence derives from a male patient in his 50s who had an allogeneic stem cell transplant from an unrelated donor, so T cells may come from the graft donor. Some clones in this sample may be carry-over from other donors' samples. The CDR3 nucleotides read TGTGCCAGCAGTCCCGGACTAGGGACTTACGAGCAGTACTTC. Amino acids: CASSPGLGTYEQYF.